The 27 T cell receptor beta chains in this list originate from one sample, sequenced in a study of PD-1 blockade in classical Hodgkin lymphoma. Time point denoted: newly diagnosed, previously untreated cHL patient sample. The CD4+ T cells used were purified from thawed PBMCs through magnetic negative selection. Only in-frame clones appear in the TCRdb table, and some are missing; sequencing was by immunoSEQ multiplex PCR. The sample carries 25,000 to 35,000 clones, roughly 90% recorded once. The sequenced sample consisted of CD4+ T cells from blood. Receptors were obtained from a human donor with classical Hodgkin lymphoma.

V and J are TRBV18 and TRBJ1-4; D possibly corresponds to TRBD1 (6 bases). CDR3 length: 16 amino acids. Per germline, CDR1 KGHSH and CDR2 LQKENI. V lost 3 bases, J lost 0 bases, and 11 bases lay in between. The CDR3 loop reads CASSPLGGSTNEKLFF. In DNA, the CDR3 is TGTGCCAGCTCACCTCTCGGGGGCTCAACTAATGAAAAACTGTTTTTT. The whole variable domain, filled in from reference TRBV18 and TRBJ1-4, reads NAGVMQNPRHLVRRRGQEARLRCSPMKGHSHVYWYRQLPEEGLKFMVYLQKENIIDESGMPKERFSAEFPKEGPSILRIQQVVRGDSAAYFCASSPLGGSTNEKLFFGSGTQLSVL.

Here the CDR3 DNA reads TGTGCCAGCTCACCTGTCCTACAGGGCGGCTACGAGCAGTACTTC. It codes for CASSPVLQGGYEQYF. The chain couples TRBV18 to TRBJ2-7, with D tentatively TRBD1 (6 bases). CDR3 length: 15 residues. Trimming took off 3 bases at V and 3 bases at J, with 15 bases between the two ends. CDR1 is KGHSH, CDR2 LQKENI, per germline.

The chain has TRBV28 and TRBJ1-1; 8 bases are shared with TRBD1. CDR3 length equals 15 residues. CDR1 and CDR2 from the germline V gene are MDHEN and SYDVKM. Trimming cost V 3 bases and J 5 bases; bases outside gene matches: 8. In DNA, the CDR3 is TGTGCCAGCAGTTTTCCAGGGGGCATTTGGACTGAAGCTTTCTTT. Amino acids: CASSFPGGIWTEAFF.

The chain combines TRBV7-6 with TRBJ1-1; D ambiguous. CDR3 length equals 15 residues. CDR1 SGHVS and CDR2 FNYEAQ come from the germline V gene. Trimming pared 3 bases from V and 0 bases from J, leaving 11 bases between. The DNA of the CDR3 is TGTGCCAGCAGCTTGGTACGTGGGGTGAACACTGAAGCTTTCTTT. Translation gives CASSLVRGVNTEAFF.

This clone appeared a few times. The chain couples TRBV28 to TRBJ1-1; D remains unclear. In germline, CDR1 is MDHEN, CDR2 SYDVKM. CDR3 size: 13 residues. The V gene lost 6 bases and the J gene lost 0 bases, with 8 bases spanning the gap. CDR3 nucleotides: TGTGCCAGCAGACCCACAATGAACACTGAAGCTTTCTTT. Translating gives CASRPTMNTEAFF.

The chain is built from TRBV4-1 and TRBJ2-7, with TRBD2 as a possible D gene (6 bases). Trimming cost V 2 bases and J 4 bases, with 12 bases left between them. The CDR3 is 14 residues long. CDR1 and CDR2 (germline): MGHRA, YSYEKL. The CDR3 DNA follows: TGCGCCAGCAGCCAATTGGGGCGGGAATACGAGCAGTACTTC. Its translation is CASSQLGREYEQYF.

This rearrangement joins TRBV6-6 to TRBJ2-5; maybe TRBD2 (5 bases). The CDR3 runs to 12 residues. The V gene's germline CDR1 is MNHNY and CDR2 SVGAGI (reference sequence). Trimming removed 2 bases at V and 4 bases at J, with 5 bases between. The CDR3 DNA reads as TGTGCCAGCAGTTACGGAGGAGAGACCCAGTACTTC. Its protein is CASSYGGETQYF.

The CDR3 nucleotides are TGCGCCAGCAGCTGGGGGCAGGGCACAGATACGCAGTATTTT. This sequence encodes CASSWGQGTDTQYF. The V call is TRBV5-1, the J call TRBJ2-3; perhaps TRBD1 as D (6 bases). Trimming removed 3 bases at V and 1 base at J, with 9 bases between. This CDR3 comprises 14 residues. The V gene's germline CDR1 is SGHRS and CDR2 YFSETQ. Full variable domain (missing parts from reference TRBV5-1 and TRBJ2-3): KAGVTQTPRYLIKTRGQQVTLSCSPISGHRSVSWYQQTPGQGLQFLFEYFSETQRNKGNFPGRFSGRQFSNSRSEMNVSTLELGDSALYLCASSWGQGTDTQYFGPGTRLTVL.

The chain recombines TRBV28 with TRBJ1-5; 9 bases map to TRBD1. This CDR3 region has 14 residues. With V trimmed by 7 bases and J by 4 bases, 5 bases remained unmatched. Germline assignment: CDR1 MDHEN and CDR2 SYDVKM. This CDR3 is CASNLGTGNQPQHF. The CDR3 bases are TGTGCCAGCAACCTGGGGACAGGGAATCAGCCCCAGCATTTT.

This sequence joins TRBV6-4 and TRBJ2-7; the D gene is possibly TRBD2 (5 bases). CDR3 size: 11 residues. Trimming left V 6 bases short and J 9 bases short, with 12 bases between. Germline CDR1 and CDR2: MRHNA and SNTAGT. The CDR3 here is CASSPNAGQYF. The DNA of the CDR3 is TGTGCCAGCAGCCCTAACGCGGGGCAGTACTTC.

This chain links TRBV7-9 with TRBJ1-1; D might be TRBD1 (6 bases). The CDR3 consists of 16 residues. Germline values: CDR1 SEHNR, CDR2 FQNEAQ (reference sequence). Trimming left V 3 bases short and J 0 bases short, with 14 bases between. CDR3 region: CASSFSPGQMNTEAFF. For the CDR3, the DNA is TGTGCCAGCAGCTTCAGTCCGGGACAAATGAACACTGAAGCTTTCTTT.

The V gene is TRBV10-3, the J gene TRBJ1-2; possible D gene TRBD1, 5 bases. CDR1 is ENHRY, CDR2 SYGVKD, per germline. This CDR3 region has 10 residues. Trimming removed 10 bases at V and 8 bases at J, with 11 bases between. Here the CDR3 DNA reads TGTGCCACCAAGGGGTCCGGCTACACCTTC. It translates to CATKGSGYTF.

The V gene is TRBV29-1, the J gene TRBJ2-1, with a possible D match to TRBD1 (5 bases). CDR1 is SQVTM, CDR2 ANQGSEA, per germline. The CDR3 covers 14 residues. The V and J ends lost 4 bases and 5 bases respectively, with 15 bases between them. CDR3 amino acids: CSVGARQRDNEQFF. The CDR3 DNA sequence: TGCAGCGTTGGGGCAAGACAGCGTGACAATGAGCAGTTCTTC.

The genes are TRBV2 and TRBJ1-3; D remains ambiguous. In germline, CDR1 is SNHLY, CDR2 FYNNEI. The CDR3 length is 17 residues. Between the trimmed V and J ends, which lost 1 base and 0 bases, there was a span of 13 bases. CDR3 residues: CASSEDRTVLSGNTIYF. The CDR3 bases are TGTGCCAGCAGTGAAGATCGAACGGTTCTCTCTGGAAACACCATATATTTT.

The rearrangement links TRBV28 to TRBJ2-7, with TRBD1 matching 10 bases. This CDR3 spans 14 amino acids. V dropped 7 bases and J dropped 4; count of bases not matched to a gene: 7. Per the germline V gene, CDR1 is MDHEN and CDR2 is SYDVKM. This chain's CDR3 is CASNNWGQGYEQYV. CDR3 bases: TGTGCCAGCAATAACTGGGGACAGGGGTACGAGCAGTACGTC.

The chain links TRBV19 to TRBJ2-1; the D gene is possibly TRBD2 (5 bases). The CDR3 sequence is 15 residues long. Germline loops: CDR1 LNHDA, CDR2 SQIVND (reference sequence). The V end was cut by 1 base, the J end by 9 bases, with 16 bases between. This CDR3 is CASSIGGRQTTEQFF. The CDR3, as DNA: TGTGCCAGTAGTATAGGAGGGAGACAAACGACTGAGCAGTTCTTC.

The count of this clone is one. V gene TRBV6-5 combines with J gene TRBJ2-6; D might be TRBD1 (6 bases). Germline V gene lookup returns CDR1 MNHEY and CDR2 SVGAGI. There are 16 residues in the CDR3. Trimming shortened V by 2 bases and J by 1 base, and 9 bases separated the two germline ends. This chain's CDR3 is CASSYVTGSGANVLTF. In DNA, the CDR3 is TGTGCCAGCAGTTACGTCACAGGGTCTGGGGCCAACGTCCTGACTTTC.

This rearrangement joins TRBV9 to TRBJ2-5; TRBD1 might be the D (6 bases). This CDR3 has 14 amino acids. Trimming took off 0 bases at V and 5 bases at J, with 11 bases between the two ends. Germline CDR1 and CDR2: SGDLS and YYNGEE. CDR3 DNA: TGTGCCAGCAGCGTAGGGACAGTCGGGGAGACCCAGTACTTC. Translation: CASSVGTVGETQYF.

The CDR3 bases are TGCGCCAGCAGCTTGGCCCCGGAGATGAACACTGAAGCTTTCTTT. Its translation is CASSLAPEMNTEAFF. The chain couples TRBV5-1 to TRBJ1-1; D remains ambiguous. The CDR3 is 15 amino acids. CDR1 and CDR2 (germline): SGHRS, YFSETQ. V was pared by 0 bases and J by 0 bases, with 9 bases between.

The chain uses TRBV9 and TRBJ1-2; D may be TRBD1 (5 bases). Per germline, CDR1 SGDLS and CDR2 YYNGEE. With 0 bases removed from V and 4 bases from J, the gap between germline ends came to 10 bases. The CDR3 totals 14 residues. The CDR3 region is CASSVDSTGYGYTF. CDR3 coding DNA: TGTGCCAGCAGCGTAGACAGTACAGGCTATGGCTACACCTTC.

The chain carries TRBV7-3 and TRBJ2-7; the match to TRBD2 covers 13 bases. CDR3 length: 15 residues. Trimming cost V 2 bases and J 5 bases; bases outside gene matches: 3. Germline-derived CDR1 and CDR2 are SGHTA and FQGTGA. The DNA for the CDR3 is TGTGCCAGCAGCTTAGGACTAGCGGGAGTCAACGAGCAGTACTTC. Amino acids: CASSLGLAGVNEQYF.

The chain couples TRBV5-1 to TRBJ2-1; D possibly corresponds to TRBD2 (6 bases). Trimming stripped 5 bases from V and 4 bases from J, with 10 bases between. The CDR3 totals 13 residues. Per the germline V gene, CDR1 is SGHRS and CDR2 is YFSETQ. The DNA of the CDR3 is TGCGCCAGCAGGGCGGGGTCGTACAATGAGCAGTTCTTC. Amino acid sequence: CASRAGSYNEQFF. The full variable domain, completed using reference TRBV5-1 and TRBJ2-1, is KAGVTQTPRYLIKTRGQQVTLSCSPISGHRSVSWYQQTPGQGLQFLFEYFSETQRNKGNFPGRFSGRQFSNSRSEMNVSTLELGDSALYLCASRAGSYNEQFFGPGTRLTVL.

The CDR3 loop is CASSHEPGTLNTEAFF. Written as DNA, the CDR3 is TGCGCCAGCAGCCACGAGCCCGGGACACTAAACACTGAAGCTTTCTTT. This rearrangement joins TRBV5-1 to TRBJ1-1; tentatively, D is TRBD1 (6 bases). Germline CDR1 is SGHRS and CDR2 is YFSETQ. The V and J ends lost 4 bases and 2 bases respectively, with 18 bases between them. The CDR3 extends over 16 amino acids.

The CDR3 DNA is TGCGCCAGCAGCTTGGGGGGGACACATAGCGTGGATGAGCAGTTCTTC. Protein sequence: CASSLGGTHSVDEQFF. This chain connects TRBV5-1 to TRBJ2-1; D may be TRBD1 (6 bases). The CDR3 contains 16 residues. The germline gives CDR1 SGHRS, CDR2 YFSETQ. Trimming cost V 0 bases and J 8 bases, with 18 bases left between them.

The CDR3 DNA is TGTGCCACCAGCAGAGAACTTCTGGACAATGAGCAGTTCTTC. It encodes CATSRELLDNEQFF. The chain joins TRBV15 to TRBJ2-1; D uncertain. V was shortened by 0 bases and J by 5 bases, with 8 bases between the two germline ends. CDR3 size: 14 residues. Germline values: CDR1 LNHNV, CDR2 YYDKDF (reference sequence).

The J gene is TRBJ2-7, the V gene TRBV5-1, with a tentative D call TRBD1 (7 bases). Trimming left V 2 bases short and J 2 bases short, with 11 bases between. The CDR3 is 14 residues long. Per the germline V gene, CDR1 is SGHRS and CDR2 is YFSETQ. The CDR3 region is CASSFRGATYEQYF. As DNA, the CDR3 is TGCGCCAGCAGCTTCAGGGGGGCGACCTACGAGCAGTACTTC.

This chain joins TRBV7-2 and TRBJ1-2; 7 bases align to TRBD1. The CDR3 totals 17 residues. V lost 0 bases, J lost 4 bases, and 11 bases stayed unmatched. The germline V gene has CDR1 SGHTA and CDR2 FQGNSA. The CDR3 spells CASSLAATGPGFYGYTF. In DNA form, the CDR3 reads TGTGCCAGCAGCTTAGCGGCGACAGGGCCGGGTTTCTATGGCTACACCTTC.